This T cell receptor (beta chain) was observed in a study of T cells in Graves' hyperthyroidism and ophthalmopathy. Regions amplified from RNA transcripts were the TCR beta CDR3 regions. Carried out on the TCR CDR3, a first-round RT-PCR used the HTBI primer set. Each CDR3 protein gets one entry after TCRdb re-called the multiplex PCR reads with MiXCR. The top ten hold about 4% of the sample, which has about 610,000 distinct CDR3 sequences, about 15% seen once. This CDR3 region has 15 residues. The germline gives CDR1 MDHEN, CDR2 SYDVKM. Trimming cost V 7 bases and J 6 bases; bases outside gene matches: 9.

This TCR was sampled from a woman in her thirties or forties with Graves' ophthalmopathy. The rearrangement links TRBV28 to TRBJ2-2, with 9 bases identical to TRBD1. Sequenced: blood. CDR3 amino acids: CASTVQGARPGELFF. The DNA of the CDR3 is TGTGCCAGCACCGTACAGGGGGCGCGTCCCGGGGAGCTGTTTTTT.